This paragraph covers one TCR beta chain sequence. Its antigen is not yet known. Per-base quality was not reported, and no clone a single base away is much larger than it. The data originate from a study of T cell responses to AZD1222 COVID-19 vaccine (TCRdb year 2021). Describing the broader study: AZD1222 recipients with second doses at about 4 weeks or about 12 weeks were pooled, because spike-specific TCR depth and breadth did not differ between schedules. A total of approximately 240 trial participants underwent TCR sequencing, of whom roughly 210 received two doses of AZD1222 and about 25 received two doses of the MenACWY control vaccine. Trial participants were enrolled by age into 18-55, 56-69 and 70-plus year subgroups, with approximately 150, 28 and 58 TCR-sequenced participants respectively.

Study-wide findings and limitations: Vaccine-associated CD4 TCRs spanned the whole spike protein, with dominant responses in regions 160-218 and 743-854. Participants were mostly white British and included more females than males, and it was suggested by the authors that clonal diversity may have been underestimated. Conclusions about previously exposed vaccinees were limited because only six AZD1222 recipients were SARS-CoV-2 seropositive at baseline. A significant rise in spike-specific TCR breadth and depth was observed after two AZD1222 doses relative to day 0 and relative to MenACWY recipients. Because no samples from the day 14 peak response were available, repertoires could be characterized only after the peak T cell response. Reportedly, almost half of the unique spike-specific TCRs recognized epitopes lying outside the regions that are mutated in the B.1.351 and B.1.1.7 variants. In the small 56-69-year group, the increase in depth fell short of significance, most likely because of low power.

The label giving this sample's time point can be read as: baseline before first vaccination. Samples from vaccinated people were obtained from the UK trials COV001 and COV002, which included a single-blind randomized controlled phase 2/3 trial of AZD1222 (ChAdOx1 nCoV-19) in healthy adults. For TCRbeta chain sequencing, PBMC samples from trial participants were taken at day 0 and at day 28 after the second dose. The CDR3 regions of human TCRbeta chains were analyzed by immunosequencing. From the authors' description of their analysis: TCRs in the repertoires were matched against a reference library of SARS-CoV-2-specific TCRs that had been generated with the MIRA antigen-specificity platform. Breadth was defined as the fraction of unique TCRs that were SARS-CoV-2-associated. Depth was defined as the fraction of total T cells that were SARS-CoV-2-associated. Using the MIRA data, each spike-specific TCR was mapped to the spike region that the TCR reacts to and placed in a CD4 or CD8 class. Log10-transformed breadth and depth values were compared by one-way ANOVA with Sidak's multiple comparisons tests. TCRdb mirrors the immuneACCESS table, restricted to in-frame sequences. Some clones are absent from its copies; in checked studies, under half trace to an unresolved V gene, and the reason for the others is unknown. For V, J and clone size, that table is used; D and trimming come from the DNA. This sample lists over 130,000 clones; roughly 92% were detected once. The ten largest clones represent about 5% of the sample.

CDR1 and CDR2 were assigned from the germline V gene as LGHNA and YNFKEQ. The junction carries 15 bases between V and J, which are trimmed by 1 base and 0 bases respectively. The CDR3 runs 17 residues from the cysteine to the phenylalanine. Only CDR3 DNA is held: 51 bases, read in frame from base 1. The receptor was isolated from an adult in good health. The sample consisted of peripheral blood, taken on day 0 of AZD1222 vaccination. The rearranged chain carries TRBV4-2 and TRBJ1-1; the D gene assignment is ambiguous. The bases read TGTGCCAGCAGCCAAGTCAGCGGCAGACCAATGAACACTGAAGCTTTCTTT. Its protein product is CASSQVSGRPMNTEAFF.